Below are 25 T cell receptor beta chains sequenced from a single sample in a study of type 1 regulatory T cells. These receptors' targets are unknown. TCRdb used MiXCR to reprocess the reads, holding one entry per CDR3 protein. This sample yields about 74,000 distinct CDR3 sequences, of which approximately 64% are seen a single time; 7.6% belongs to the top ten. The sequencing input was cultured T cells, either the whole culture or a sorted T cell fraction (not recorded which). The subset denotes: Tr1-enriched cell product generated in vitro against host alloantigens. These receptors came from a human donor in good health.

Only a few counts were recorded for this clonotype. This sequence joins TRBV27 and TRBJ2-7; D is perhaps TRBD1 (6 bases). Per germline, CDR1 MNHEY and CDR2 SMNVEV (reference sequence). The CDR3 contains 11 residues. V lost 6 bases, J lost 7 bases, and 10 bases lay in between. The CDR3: CASSRDREQYF. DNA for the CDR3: TGTGCCAGCAGCCGTGACAGGGAGCAGTACTTC.

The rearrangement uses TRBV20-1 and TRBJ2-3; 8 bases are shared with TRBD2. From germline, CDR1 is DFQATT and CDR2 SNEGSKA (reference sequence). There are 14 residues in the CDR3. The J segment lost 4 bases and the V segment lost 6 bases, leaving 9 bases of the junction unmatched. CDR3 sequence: CSAGREGLADTQYF. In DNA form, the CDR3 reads TGCAGTGCCGGGAGGGAGGGTCTCGCAGATACGCAGTATTTT.

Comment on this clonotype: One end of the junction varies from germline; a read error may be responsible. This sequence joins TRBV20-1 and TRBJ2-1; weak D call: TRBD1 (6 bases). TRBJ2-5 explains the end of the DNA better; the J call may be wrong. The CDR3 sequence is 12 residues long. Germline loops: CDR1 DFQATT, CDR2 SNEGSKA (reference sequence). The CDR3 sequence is CSTGQLVETQYF. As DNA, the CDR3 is TGTTCCACAGGGCAGCTTGTGGAGACCCAGTACTTC.

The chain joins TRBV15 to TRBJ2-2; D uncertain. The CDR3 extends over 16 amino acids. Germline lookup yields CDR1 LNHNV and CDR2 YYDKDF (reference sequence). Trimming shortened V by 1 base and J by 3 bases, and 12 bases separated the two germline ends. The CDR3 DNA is TGTGCCACCAGCAGAGCGAACCAGGAGCACACCGGGGAGCTGTTTTTT. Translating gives CATSRANQEHTGELFF.

The DNA of the CDR3 is TGTGCCAGCACCGAAGATGGGATTTCTAACTATGGCTACACCTTC. Amino acids: CASTEDGISNYGYTF. The chain employs TRBV7-2 and TRBJ1-2; D call uncertain. The CDR3 totals 15 residues. V lost 7 bases, J lost 0 bases, and 15 bases lay in between. The germline CDR1 and CDR2 sequences are SGHTA and FQGNSA.

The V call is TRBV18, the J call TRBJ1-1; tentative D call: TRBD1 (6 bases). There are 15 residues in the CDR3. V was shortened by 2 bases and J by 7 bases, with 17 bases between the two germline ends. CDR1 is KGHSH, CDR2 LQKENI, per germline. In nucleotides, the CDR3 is TGTGCCAGCTCACCAGAAAATCGCAGGGGAATTGAAGCTTTCTTT. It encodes CASSPENRRGIEAFF. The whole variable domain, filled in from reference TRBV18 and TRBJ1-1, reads NAGVMQNPRHLVRRRGQEARLRCSPMKGHSHVYWYRQLPEEGLKFMVYLQKENIIDESGMPKERFSAEFPKEGPSILRIQQVVRGDSAAYFCASSPENRRGIEAFFGQGTRLTVV.

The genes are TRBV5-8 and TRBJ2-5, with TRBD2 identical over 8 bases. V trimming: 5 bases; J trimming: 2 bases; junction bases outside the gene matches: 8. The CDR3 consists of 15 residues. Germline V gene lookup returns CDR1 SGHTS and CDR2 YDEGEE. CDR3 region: CASSSGRGRQETQYF. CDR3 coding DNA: TGTGCCAGCAGTTCTGGGCGCGGGAGGCAAGAGACCCAGTACTTC.

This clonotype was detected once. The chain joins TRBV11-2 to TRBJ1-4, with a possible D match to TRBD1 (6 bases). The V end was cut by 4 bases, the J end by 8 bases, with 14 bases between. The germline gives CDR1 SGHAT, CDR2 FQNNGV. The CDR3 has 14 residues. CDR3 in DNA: TGTGCCAGCAGCTCTTCCGGGACACTCGAAAAACTGTTTTTT. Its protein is CASSSSGTLEKLFF.

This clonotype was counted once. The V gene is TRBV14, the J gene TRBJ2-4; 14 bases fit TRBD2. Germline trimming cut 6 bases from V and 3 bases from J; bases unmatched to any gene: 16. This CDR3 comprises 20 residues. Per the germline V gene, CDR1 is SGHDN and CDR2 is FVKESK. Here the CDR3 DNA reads TGTGCCAGCAGTAAATCGGGACTAGCGGGAGTGTCGGGTGTCAAAAACATTCAGTACTTC. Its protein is CASSKSGLAGVSGVKNIQYF.

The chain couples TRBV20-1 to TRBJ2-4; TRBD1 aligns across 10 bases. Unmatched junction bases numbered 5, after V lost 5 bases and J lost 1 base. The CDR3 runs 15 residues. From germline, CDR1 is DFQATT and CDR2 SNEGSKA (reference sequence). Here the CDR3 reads CSARPGQGAKNIQYF. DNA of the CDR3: TGCAGTGCTCGTCCGGGACAGGGGGCCAAAAACATTCAGTACTTC.

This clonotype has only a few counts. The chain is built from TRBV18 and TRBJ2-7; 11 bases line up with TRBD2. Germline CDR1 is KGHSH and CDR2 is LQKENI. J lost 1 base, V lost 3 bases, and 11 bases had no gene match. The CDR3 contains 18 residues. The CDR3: CASSPIPTIAGGSYEQYF. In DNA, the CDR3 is TGTGCCAGCTCACCGATACCGACTATAGCGGGAGGGTCCTACGAGCAGTACTTC.

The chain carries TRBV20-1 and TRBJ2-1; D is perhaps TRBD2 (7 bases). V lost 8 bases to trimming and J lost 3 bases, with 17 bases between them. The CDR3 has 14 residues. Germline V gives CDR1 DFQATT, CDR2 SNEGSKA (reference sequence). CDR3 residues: CSQKGGGVYNEQFF. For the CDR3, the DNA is TGCAGTCAAAAGGGGGGGGGGGTCTACAATGAGCAGTTCTTC.

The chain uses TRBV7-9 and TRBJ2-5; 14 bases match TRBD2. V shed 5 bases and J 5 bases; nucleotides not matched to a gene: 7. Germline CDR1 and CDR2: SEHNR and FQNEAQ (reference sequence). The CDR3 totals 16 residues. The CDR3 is CASSPGLAGVVETQYF. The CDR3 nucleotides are TGTGCCAGCAGCCCGGGACTAGCGGGAGTCGTTGAGACCCAGTACTTC.

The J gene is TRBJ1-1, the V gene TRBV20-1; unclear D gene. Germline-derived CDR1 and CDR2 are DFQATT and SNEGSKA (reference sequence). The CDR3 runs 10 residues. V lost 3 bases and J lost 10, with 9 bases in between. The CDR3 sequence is CSASSDGAFF. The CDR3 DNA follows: TGCAGTGCTAGTTCAGACGGAGCTTTCTTT.

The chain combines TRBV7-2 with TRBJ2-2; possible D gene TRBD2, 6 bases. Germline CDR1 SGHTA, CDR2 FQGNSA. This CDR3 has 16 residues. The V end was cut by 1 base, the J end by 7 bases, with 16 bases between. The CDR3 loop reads CASSLDFTGVNGELFF. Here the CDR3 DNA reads TGTGCCAGCAGCTTAGACTTTACGGGAGTGAACGGGGAGCTGTTTTTT.

The CDR3 loop reads CAMSGTRTNEQYF. CDR3 DNA: TGTGCCATGTCCGGGACTAGGACGAACGAGCAGTACTTC. This chain links TRBV10-3 with TRBJ2-7; 8 bases match TRBD2. V gave up 9 bases and J gave up 5 bases; unmatched junction bases: 9. Looked up from germline, CDR1 is ENHRY and CDR2 is SYGVKD. This CDR3 contains 13 residues.

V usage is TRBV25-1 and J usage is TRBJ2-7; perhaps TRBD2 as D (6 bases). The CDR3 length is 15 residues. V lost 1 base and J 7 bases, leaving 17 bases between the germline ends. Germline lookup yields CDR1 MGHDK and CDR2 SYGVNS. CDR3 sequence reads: CASSEFVGQAGEQYF. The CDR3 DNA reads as TGTGCCAGCAGTGAATTCGTGGGCCAAGCGGGTGAGCAGTACTTC.

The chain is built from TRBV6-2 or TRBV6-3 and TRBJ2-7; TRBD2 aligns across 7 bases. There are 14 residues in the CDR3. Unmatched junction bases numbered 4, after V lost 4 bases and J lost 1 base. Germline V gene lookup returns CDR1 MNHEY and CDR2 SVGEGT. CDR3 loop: CASSSPSGSYEQYF. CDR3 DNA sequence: TGTGCCAGCAGTTCGCCTAGCGGATCCTACGAGCAGTACTTC.

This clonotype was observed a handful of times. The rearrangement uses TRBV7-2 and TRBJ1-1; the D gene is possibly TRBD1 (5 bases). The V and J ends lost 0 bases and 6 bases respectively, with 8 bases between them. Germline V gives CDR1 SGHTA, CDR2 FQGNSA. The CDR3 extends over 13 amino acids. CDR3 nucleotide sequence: TGTGCCAGCAGCTTAGCCGGGGGAGCTGAAGCTTTCTTT. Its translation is CASSLAGGAEAFF.

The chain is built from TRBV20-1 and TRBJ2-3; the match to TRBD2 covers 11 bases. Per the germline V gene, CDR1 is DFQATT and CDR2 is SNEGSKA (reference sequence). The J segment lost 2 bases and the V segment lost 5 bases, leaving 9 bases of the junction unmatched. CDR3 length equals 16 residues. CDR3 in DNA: TGCAGTGCTTTATCCCCGGGACTAGCGGCCACAGATACGCAGTATTTT. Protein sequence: CSALSPGLAATDTQYF.

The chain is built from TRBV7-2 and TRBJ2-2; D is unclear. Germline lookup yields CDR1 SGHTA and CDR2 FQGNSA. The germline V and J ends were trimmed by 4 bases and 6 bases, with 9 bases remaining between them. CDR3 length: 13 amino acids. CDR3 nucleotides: TGTGCCAGCAGCTACTACCCCCCCGGGGAGCTGTTTTTT. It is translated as CASSYYPPGELFF.

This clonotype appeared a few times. This CDR3 reads CSVEGEGAEPQHF. CDR3 bases: TGCAGCGTTGAAGGTGAGGGGGCTGAGCCCCAGCATTTT. This chain uses TRBV29-1 with TRBJ1-5, with 7 bases aligning to TRBD1. The CDR3 runs 13 residues. Unmatched junction bases numbered 5, after V lost 1 base and J lost 8 bases. The germline V gene has CDR1 SQVTM and CDR2 ANQGSEA.

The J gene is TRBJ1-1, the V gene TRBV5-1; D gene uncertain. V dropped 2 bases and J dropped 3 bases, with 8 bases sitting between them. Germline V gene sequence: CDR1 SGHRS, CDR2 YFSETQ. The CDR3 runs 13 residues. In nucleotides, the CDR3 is TGCGCCAGCAGCTTTGGCCGGGACACTGAAGCTTTCTTT. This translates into CASSFGRDTEAFF.

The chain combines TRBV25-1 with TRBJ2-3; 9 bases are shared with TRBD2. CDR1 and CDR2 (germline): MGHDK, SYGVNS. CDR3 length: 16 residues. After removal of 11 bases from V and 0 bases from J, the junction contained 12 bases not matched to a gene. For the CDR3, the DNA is TGTGCCGTCCGTAGCGGGAGTGCTCTTAGCACAGATACGCAGTATTTT. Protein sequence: CAVRSGSALSTDTQYF.

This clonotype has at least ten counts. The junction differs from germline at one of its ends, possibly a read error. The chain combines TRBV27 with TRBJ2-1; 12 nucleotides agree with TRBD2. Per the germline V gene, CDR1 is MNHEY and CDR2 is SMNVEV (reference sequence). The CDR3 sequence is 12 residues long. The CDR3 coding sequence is TGTGCCAGCAGGGGGAACGTGGGACTAGCGGGTTTC. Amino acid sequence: CASRGNVGLAGF.